These 16 T cell receptor beta chains were all obtained from the same sample, sequenced in a study of early T cells in non-severe SARS-CoV-2 infection (dated by TCRdb to the early 2020s). Libraries came from 5' RACE. Instrument used: NextSeq 500. The public reads were quality trimmed at Q25 with fastp and then assembled into clones with MiXCR by TCRdb, keeping productive beta chains. Rows are unified per CDR3 protein, each entry keeping the most common DNA and genes. The sample records tens of thousands of distinct CDR3 sequences, 5.3% of which are singletons. In total, the top ten clones hold approximately 12% of the sample. Material: whole blood. The receptors come from an adult who was a healthcare worker with PCR-confirmed SARS-CoV-2 infection or an uninfected control (not recorded which).

In its sample, this clonotype was seen many times. The V gene is TRBV27, the J gene TRBJ1-4; 9 bases are shared with TRBD1. Losses at the gene ends were 2 bases for V and 5 bases for J; bases not matched to a gene: 9. CDR1 and CDR2 from the germline V gene are MNHEY and SMNVEV (reference sequence). The CDR3 totals 17 residues. The DNA of the CDR3 is TGTGCCAGCAGTTTACTGAAGACAGGGGGTAGAAATGAAAAACTGTTTTTT. This codes for CASSLLKTGGRNEKLFF.

The chain combines TRBV6-1 with TRBJ2-3; 11 bases fit TRBD2. The CDR3 covers 20 residues. CDR1 MNHNS and CDR2 SASEGT come from the germline V gene. Trimming cost V 4 bases and J 2 bases; bases outside gene matches: 17. As DNA, the CDR3 is TGTGCCAGCAGTGTCGCCGGGACTAGCGGTGTTCTCTGGGACACAGATACGCAGTATTTT. It encodes CASSVAGTSGVLWDTDTQYF.

As regards this clonotype: This may come from a read error, since a much larger clone is one base off. V is TRBV7-9 and J is TRBJ2-1, with D possibly called TRBD1 or TRBD2 (5 bases each). In germline, CDR1 is SEHNR, CDR2 FQNEAQ (reference sequence). V was pared by 7 bases and J by 9 bases, with 16 bases between. The CDR3 runs 13 residues. CDR3 region: CASTPRGETEQFF. The CDR3 DNA reads as TGTGCCAGCACCCCGAGGGGCGAGACTGAGCAGTTCTTC.

This clonotype was seen more than once but under ten times. The V call is TRBV7-9, the J call TRBJ2-2, with 9 bases matching TRBD2. Per the germline V gene, CDR1 is SEHNR and CDR2 is FQNEAQ (reference sequence). The CDR3 totals 15 residues. The V segment lost 1 base and the J segment 4 bases; nucleotides outside the gene matches: 1. As DNA, the CDR3 is TGTGCCAGCAGCTTAGGACTAGCGGTCACCGGGGAGCTGTTTTTT. This codes for CASSLGLAVTGELFF.

This clonotype was found many times. The chain has TRBV7-2 and TRBJ2-5; D might be TRBD1 (5 bases). Trimming removed 4 bases from V and 3 bases from J, with 12 bases in between. The CDR3 extends over 14 amino acids. From germline, CDR1 is SGHTA and CDR2 FQGNSA. The CDR3 nucleotides are TGTGCCAGCAGCTCCCCGGACACAAAAGAGACCCAGTACTTC. This codes for CASSSPDTKETQYF.

This clonotype is judged medium-sized. CDR3 sequence (DNA): TGCGCCAGCACGGGTGGGTATAGCAATCAGCCCCAGCATTTT. Its protein is CASTGGYSNQPQHF. The gene calls are TRBV4-3 and TRBJ1-5; unclear D gene. The CDR3 is 14 residues long. The V and J ends lost 7 bases and 0 bases respectively, with 10 bases between them. Germline V gene lookup returns CDR1 LGHNA and CDR2 YSLEER.

J is TRBJ2-1 and V is TRBV7-2; D uncertain. V lost 6 bases, J lost 4 bases, and 10 bases lay in between. The V gene's germline CDR1 is SGHTA and CDR2 FQGNSA. The CDR3 runs 13 residues. The CDR3 coding sequence is TGTGCCAGCAGACCCCCATCTTACAATGAGCAGTTCTTC. It translates to CASRPPSYNEQFF.

This clonotype was seen repeatedly, ten times or more. The chain employs TRBV5-1 and TRBJ1-1; TRBD1 might be the D (5 bases). Between the trimmed V and J ends, which lost 4 bases and 7 bases, there was a span of 8 bases. CDR1 is SGHRS and CDR2 is YFSETQ in the germline V gene. The CDR3 is made up of 11 amino acids. This CDR3 is CASSADSEAFF. CDR3 nucleotide sequence: TGCGCCAGCAGCGCCGACAGTGAAGCTTTCTTT.

At least ten counts were recorded for this clonotype. The V call is TRBV15, the J call TRBJ1-2, with D perhaps TRBD1 (5 bases). V was clipped by 8 bases and J by 4 bases, with 23 bases between them. Germline values: CDR1 LNHNV, CDR2 YYDKDF (reference sequence). The CDR3 sequence is 16 residues long. CDR3 amino acids: CATEQIPGRSRYGYTF. The CDR3 coding sequence is TGTGCCACCGAGCAAATTCCAGGGCGAAGCCGCTATGGCTACACCTTC.

Many counts were recorded for this clonotype. One junction end disagrees with the germline gene, perhaps due to a read error. V is TRBV12-3 or TRBV12-4 and J is TRBJ1-4, with D tentatively TRBD1 (5 bases). The CDR3 is made up of 12 amino acids. The CDR3 region has the DNA TGTGCCAGCAGTTTAGTTTCAGGACACCGGATTTTT. Residues: CASSLVSGHRIF.

This chain connects TRBV7-9 to TRBJ2-4; D gene uncertain. This CDR3 is 16 amino acids long. V shed 1 base and J shed 0 bases, with 10 bases lying between them. Per the germline V gene, CDR1 is SEHNR and CDR2 is FQNEAQ (reference sequence). CDR3 bases: TGTGCCAGCAGCTTAGGTGCAGGATTAGCCAAAAACATTCAGTACTTC. Its translation: CASSLGAGLAKNIQYF.

In this sample, this clonotype turned up a few times. The V call is TRBV28, the J call TRBJ1-2; D is uncertain. The germline gives CDR1 MDHEN, CDR2 SYDVKM. The V end lost 6 bases, the J end lost 2 bases, and 13 bases lay between the germline ends. The CDR3 is made up of 14 amino acids. The chain's CDR3 is CASRYAAKNYGYTF. In nucleotides, the CDR3 is TGTGCCAGCAGATACGCCGCAAAGAACTATGGCTACACCTTC.

Ten or more counts support this clonotype. The genes are TRBV29-1 and TRBJ1-1; perhaps TRBD1 as D (5 bases). The CDR3 spans 13 residues. The germline V gene encodes CDR1 SQVTM and CDR2 ANQGSEA. Trimming cost V 5 bases and J 0 bases, with 10 bases left between them. In DNA form, the CDR3 reads TGCAGCGTTTTGGCAGGGTTGAACACTGAAGCTTTCTTT. Its translation is CSVLAGLNTEAFF. The full variable domain, rest sourced from reference TRBV29-1 and TRBJ1-1, is SAVISQKPSRDICQRGTSLTIQCQVDSQVTMMFWYRQQPGQSLTLIATANQGSEATYESGFVIDKFPISRPNLTFSTLTVSNMSPEDSSIYLCSVLAGLNTEAFFGQGTRLTVV.

This clonotype was seen more than once but under ten times. V gene TRBV18 combines with J gene TRBJ2-6, with TRBD1 identical over 8 bases. The CDR3 contains 17 residues. Germline lookup yields CDR1 KGHSH and CDR2 LQKENI. V was clipped by 0 bases and J by 4 bases; unmatched bases: 5. CDR3: CASSPPNRGKGANVLTF. CDR3 in DNA: TGTGCCAGCTCACCACCGAACAGGGGGAAGGGGGCCAACGTCCTGACTTTC.

This clonotype was observed at least ten times. The rearrangement uses TRBV9 and TRBJ1-5; the D is unclear. This CDR3 is built from 15 residues. Germline CDR1 reads SGDLS; CDR2 reads YYNGEE. Trimming took off 0 bases at V and 10 bases at J, with 17 bases between the two ends. CDR3 coding DNA: TGTGCCAGCAGCGTAGACGACACCCCTCGTGTACCCCAGCATTTT. It specifies CASSVDDTPRVPQHF.

This clonotype was seen many times. This rearrangement joins TRBV7-8 to TRBJ2-7; 8 positions agree with TRBD2. CDR3 length: 15 residues. J was trimmed by 1 base and V by 0 bases; bases with no gene match: 2. Germline-derived CDR1 and CDR2 are SGHVS and FQNEAQ. This CDR3 is CASSLASGGSYEQYV. Here the CDR3 DNA reads TGTGCCAGCAGCTTAGCAAGCGGGGGATCCTACGAGCAGTACGTC.